In this sample, the clone carrying this T cell receptor beta chain turned up a few times. This entry comes from a study of blood T cell repertoires in COVID-19. Across the study: The United States, Italy and Spain were the sources of the acute and convalescent COVID-19 samples. Sample material is recorded as cDNA or gDNA derived from T cells, B-cell-depleted T cells, or PBMCs.

Germline lookup yields CDR1 MNHEY and CDR2 SVGAGI. V dropped 8 bases and J dropped 0 bases, with 10 bases sitting between them. CDR3 length equals 13 residues. The authors' processing: Reference gene primers were amplified, and this amplification served to estimate nucleated cell counts. Sequencing was performed with immunoSEQ multiplex PCR; in TCRdb, only in-frame clones are kept and a portion is missing. That table supplies the V and J calls and clone size; D and trimming were determined from the DNA. In the table there are 150,000 to 200,000 clones, over 80% of which are singletons. The Seattle site enrolled patients during active infection and followed them longitudinally.

The receptor's source is a woman aged 40-49 years with COVID-19, enrolled during active disease. Sequencing input: peripheral blood. The rearrangement links TRBV6-5 to TRBJ1-1; tentative D call: TRBD1 (6 bases). The CDR3 DNA reads TGTGCCAGCCATGGACAGATGAACACTGAAGCTTTCTTT. Protein product: CASHGQMNTEAFF.